This TCR beta chain was recovered during a study of cytomegalovirus exposure and HLA in healthy donors. The wider study: Genotyping of some 390 donors showed that around 85% belonged to the Caucasian-associated ancestry cluster.

The CDR3 spans 13 residues. The junction had 1 base not matched to a gene; V was cut back by 3 bases and J by 6 bases. Germline V gene sequence: CDR1 SGHDT, CDR2 YYEEEE. The PCR made use of 60 Vbeta and 13 Jbeta primers. The repertoire was sequenced with immunoSEQ multiplex PCR; TCRdb's copy has only in-frame clones and lacks some. The sample has tens of thousands of clones, around 84% seen once; the top ten hold around 4.3%. Sequences were obtained from PBMCs. This rearrangement joins TRBV5-6 to TRBJ1-5; 9 bases match TRBD1. This sequence was found in a man aged 35-49 years in good health and CMV-seronegative. The CDR3 is CASSWGQGQPQHF. In DNA form, the CDR3 reads TGTGCCAGCAGCTGGGGACAGGGTCAGCCCCAGCATTTT.